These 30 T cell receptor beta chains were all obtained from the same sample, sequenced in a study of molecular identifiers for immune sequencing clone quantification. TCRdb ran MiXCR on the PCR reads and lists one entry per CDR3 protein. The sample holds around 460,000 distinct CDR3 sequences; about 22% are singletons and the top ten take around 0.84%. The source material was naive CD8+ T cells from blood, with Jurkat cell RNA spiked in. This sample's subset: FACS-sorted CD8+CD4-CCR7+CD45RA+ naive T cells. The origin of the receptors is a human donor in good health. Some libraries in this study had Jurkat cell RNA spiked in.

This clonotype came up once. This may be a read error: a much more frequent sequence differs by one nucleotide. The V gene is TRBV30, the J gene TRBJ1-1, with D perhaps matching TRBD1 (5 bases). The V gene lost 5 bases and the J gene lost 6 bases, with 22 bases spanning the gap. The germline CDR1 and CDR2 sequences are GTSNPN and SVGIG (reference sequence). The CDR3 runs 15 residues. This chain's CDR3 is CAWGGPGRKGPEAFF. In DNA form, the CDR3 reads TGTGCCTGGGGTGGACCGGGACGGAAGGGGCCTGAAGCTTTCTTT. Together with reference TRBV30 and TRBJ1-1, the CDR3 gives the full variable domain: SQTIHQWPATLVQPVGSPLSLECTVEGTSNPNLYWYRQAAGRGLQLLFYSVGIGQISSEVPQNLSASRPQDRQFILSSKKLLLSDSGFYLCAWGGPGRKGPEAFFGQGTRLTVV.

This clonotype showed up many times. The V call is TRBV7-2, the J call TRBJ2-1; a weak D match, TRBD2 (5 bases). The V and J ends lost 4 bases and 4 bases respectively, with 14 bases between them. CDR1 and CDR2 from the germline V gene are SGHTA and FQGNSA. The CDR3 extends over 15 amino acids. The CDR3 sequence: CASSSGPAGYNEQFF. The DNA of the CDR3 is TGTGCCAGCAGCTCCGGTCCTGCGGGTTACAATGAGCAGTTCTTC.

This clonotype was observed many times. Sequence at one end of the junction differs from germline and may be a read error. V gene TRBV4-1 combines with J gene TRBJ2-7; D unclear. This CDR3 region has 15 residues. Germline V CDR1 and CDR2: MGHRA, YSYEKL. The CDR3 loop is CASSHEGRTSNEQYF. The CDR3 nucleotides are TGCGCCAGCAGCCACGAAGGAAGGACCTCCAACGAGCAGTACTTC.

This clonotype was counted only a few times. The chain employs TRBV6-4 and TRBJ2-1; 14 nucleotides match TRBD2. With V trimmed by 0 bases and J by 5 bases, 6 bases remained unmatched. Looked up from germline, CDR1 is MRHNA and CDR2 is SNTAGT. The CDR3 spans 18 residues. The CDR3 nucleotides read TGTGCCAGCAGTGACTCGTGGACTAGCGGGGGGCCACACAATGAGCAGTTCTTC. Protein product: CASSDSWTSGGPHNEQFF.

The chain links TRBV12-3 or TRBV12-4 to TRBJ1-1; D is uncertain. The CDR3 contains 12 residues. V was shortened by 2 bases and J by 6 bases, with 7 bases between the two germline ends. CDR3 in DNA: TGTGCCAGCAGTTTACGTGGGCCTGAAGCTTTCTTT. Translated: CASSLRGPEAFF.

In nucleotides, the CDR3 is TGCGCCAGCAGCCAAGGGACTGGCGGGAGATATTATGAGCAGTTCTTC. It translates to CASSQGTGGRYYEQFF. The chain is built from TRBV4-3 and TRBJ2-1; TRBD2 matches 7 bases. Germline V CDR1 and CDR2: LGHNA, YSLEER. The length of the CDR3 is 16 residues. V was pared by 1 base and J by 8 bases, with 11 bases of the junction left unmatched.

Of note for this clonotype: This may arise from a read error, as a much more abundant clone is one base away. The chain's CDR3 is CASGYRVDEQFF. CDR3 in DNA: TGTGCCAGCGGTTACAGGGTTGATGAGCAGTTCTTC. The genes are TRBV6-6 and TRBJ2-1, with D maybe TRBD1 (6 bases). The CDR3 is 12 residues long. Looked up from germline, CDR1 is MNHNY and CDR2 is SVGAGI (reference sequence).

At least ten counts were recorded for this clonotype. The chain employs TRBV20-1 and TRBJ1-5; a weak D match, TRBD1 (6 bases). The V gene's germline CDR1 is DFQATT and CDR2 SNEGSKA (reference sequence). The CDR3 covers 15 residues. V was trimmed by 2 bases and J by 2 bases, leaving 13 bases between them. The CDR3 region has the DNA TGCAGTGCTAGACCCAGGGGTCCGGGCAATCAGCCCCAGCATTTT. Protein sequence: CSARPRGPGNQPQHF.

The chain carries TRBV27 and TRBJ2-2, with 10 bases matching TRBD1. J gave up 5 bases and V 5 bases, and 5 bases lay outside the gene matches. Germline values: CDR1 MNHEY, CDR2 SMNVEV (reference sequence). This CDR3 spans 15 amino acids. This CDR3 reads CASSPWTGGTGELFF. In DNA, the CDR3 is TGTGCCAGCAGTCCATGGACAGGGGGGACCGGGGAGCTGTTTTTT.

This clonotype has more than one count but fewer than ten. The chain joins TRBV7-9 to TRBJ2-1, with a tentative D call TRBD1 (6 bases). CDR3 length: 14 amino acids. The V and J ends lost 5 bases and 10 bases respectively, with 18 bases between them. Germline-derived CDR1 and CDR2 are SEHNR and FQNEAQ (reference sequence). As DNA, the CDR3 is TGTGCCAGCAGCCTTACCACAGGGCGAGGGGAGCAGTTCTTC. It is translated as CASSLTTGRGEQFF.

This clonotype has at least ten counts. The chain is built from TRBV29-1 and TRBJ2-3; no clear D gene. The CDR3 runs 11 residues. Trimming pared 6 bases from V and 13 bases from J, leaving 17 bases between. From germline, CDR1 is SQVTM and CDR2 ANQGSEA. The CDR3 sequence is CSVASPVLEYF. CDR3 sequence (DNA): TGCAGCGTGGCCTCCCCTGTTCTGGAGTATTTT.

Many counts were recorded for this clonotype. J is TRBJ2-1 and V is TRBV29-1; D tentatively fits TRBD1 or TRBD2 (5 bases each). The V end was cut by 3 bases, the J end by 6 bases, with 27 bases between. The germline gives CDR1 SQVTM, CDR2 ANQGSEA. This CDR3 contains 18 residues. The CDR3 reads CSVELTATFRDLSNEQFF. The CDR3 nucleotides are TGCAGCGTTGAGTTGACAGCCACCTTTCGGGATCTATCCAATGAGCAGTTCTTC.

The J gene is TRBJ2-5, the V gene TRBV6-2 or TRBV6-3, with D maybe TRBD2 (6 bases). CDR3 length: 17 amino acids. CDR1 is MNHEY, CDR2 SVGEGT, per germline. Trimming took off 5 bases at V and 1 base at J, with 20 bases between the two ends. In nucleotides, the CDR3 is TGTGCCAGCAGTCCAGGTTTCGGGTTAGCGGCCCAAGAGACCCAGTACTTC. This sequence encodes CASSPGFGLAAQETQYF.

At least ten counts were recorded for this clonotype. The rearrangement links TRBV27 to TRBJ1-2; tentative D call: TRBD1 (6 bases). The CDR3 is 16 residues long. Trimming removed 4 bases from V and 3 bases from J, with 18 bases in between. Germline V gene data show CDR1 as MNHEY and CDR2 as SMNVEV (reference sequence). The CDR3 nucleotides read TGTGCCAGCAGTTATGGGGGGCAGCCCCTTTACTATGGCTACACCTTC. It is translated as CASSYGGQPLYYGYTF.

The CDR3 nucleotides read TGTGCCAGCGGAGACCCTTTCGGAAGCAATCAGCCCCAGCATTTT. Protein: CASGDPFGSNQPQHF. The chain employs TRBV27 and TRBJ1-5; D gene ambiguous. The CDR3 sequence is 15 residues long. The V and J ends lost 8 bases and 1 base respectively, with 15 bases between them. The germline V gene encodes CDR1 MNHEY and CDR2 SMNVEV (reference sequence).

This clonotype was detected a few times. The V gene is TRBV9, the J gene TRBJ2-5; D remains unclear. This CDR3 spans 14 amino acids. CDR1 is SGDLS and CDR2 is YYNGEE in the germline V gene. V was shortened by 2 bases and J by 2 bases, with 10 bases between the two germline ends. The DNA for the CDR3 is TGTGCCAGCAGCGTTGACATACTACAAGAGACCCAGTACTTC. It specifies CASSVDILQETQYF.

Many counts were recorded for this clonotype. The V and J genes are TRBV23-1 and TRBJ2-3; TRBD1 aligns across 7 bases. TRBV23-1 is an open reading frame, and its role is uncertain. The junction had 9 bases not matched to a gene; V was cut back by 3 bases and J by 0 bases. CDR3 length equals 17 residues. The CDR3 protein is CASSQPGTGVSTDTQYF. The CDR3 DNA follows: TGCGCCAGCAGTCAGCCCGGAACAGGGGTCAGCACAGATACGCAGTATTTT.

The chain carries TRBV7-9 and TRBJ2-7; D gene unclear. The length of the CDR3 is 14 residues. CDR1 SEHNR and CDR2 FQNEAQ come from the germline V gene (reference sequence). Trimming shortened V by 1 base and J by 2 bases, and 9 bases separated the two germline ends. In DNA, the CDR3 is TGTGCCAGCAGCTTAGAAGAGATCGCCTACGAGCAGTACTTC. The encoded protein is CASSLEEIAYEQYF.

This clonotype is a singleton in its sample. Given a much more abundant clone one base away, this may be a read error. The CDR3 DNA reads as TGCGCCAGCAGCCAAGAATTGGGGGCGCCAAATACGCAGTATTTT. Its translation: CASSQELGAPNTQYF. The chain combines TRBV4-3 with TRBJ2-3, with D perhaps TRBD1 (6 bases). The V and J ends lost 0 bases and 7 bases respectively, with 14 bases between them. This CDR3 has 15 residues. Germline V gives CDR1 LGHNA, CDR2 YSLEER.

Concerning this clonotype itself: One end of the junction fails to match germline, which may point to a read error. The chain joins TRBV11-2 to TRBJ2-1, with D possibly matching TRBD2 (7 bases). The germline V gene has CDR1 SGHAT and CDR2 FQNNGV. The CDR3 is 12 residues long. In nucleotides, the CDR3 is TGTGCCAGCAGCAAGGGGGGGAATGGGCAGTTCTTC. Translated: CASSKGGNGQFF.

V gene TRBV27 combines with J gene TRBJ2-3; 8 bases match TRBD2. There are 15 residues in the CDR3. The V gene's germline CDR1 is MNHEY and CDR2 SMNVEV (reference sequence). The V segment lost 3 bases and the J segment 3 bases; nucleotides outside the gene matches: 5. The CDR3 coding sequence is TGTGCCAGCAGTTTCGGGGGGGCCTCGACAGATACGCAGTATTTT. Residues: CASSFGGASTDTQYF.

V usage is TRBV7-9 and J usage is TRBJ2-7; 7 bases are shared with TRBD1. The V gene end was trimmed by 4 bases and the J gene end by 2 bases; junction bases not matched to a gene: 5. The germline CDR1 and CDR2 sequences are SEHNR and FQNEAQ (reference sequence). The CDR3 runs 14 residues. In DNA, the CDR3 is TGTGCCAGCAGCTCGGGACAGCGCCCCTACGAGCAGTACTTC. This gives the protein CASSSGQRPYEQYF.

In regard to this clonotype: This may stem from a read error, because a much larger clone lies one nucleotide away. Written as DNA, the CDR3 is TGTGCCGGCAGTTACTCGATATTTGCCAGGGACACAGATACGCAGTATTTT. Translating gives CAGSYSIFARDTDTQYF. This chain links TRBV6-6 with TRBJ2-3, with D perhaps matching TRBD1 (5 bases). This CDR3 is built from 17 residues. Germline V lookup: CDR1 MNHNY, CDR2 SVGAGI (reference sequence).

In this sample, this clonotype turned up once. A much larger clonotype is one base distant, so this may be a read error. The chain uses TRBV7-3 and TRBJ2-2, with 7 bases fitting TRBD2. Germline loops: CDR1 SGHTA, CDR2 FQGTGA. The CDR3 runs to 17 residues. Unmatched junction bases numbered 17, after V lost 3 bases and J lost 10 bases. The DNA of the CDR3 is TGTGCCAGCAGCTTCTTCGCTAGACTAGCTGCACTCCTGGAGCTGTTTTTT. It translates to CASSFFARLAALLELFF.

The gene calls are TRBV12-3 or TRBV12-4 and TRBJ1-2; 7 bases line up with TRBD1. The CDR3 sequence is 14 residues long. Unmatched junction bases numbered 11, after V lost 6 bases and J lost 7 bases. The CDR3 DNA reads TGTGCCAGCAGCTACTCCCTGACAGGGCTTGGCTACACCTTC. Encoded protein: CASSYSLTGLGYTF.

CDR3 DNA sequence: TGTGCCAGCAGCGACAAGGACCGATTCGACACAGATACGCAGTATTTT. Its protein is CASSDKDRFDTDTQYF. The chain uses TRBV9 and TRBJ2-3, with D unclear. There are 16 residues in the CDR3. The germline V gene encodes CDR1 SGDLS and CDR2 YYNGEE. V lost 3 bases and J lost 2, with 16 bases in between.

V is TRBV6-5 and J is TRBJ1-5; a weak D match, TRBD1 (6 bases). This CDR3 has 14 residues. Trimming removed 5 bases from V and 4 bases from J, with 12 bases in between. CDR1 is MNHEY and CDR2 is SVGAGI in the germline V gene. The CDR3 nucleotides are TGTGCCAGCAGTCTCAACGACAGGAATCAGCCCCAGCATTTT. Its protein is CASSLNDRNQPQHF.

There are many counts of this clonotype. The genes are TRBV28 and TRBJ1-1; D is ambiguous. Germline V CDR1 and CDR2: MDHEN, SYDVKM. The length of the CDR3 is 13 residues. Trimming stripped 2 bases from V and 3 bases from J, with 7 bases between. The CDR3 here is CASSLSRDTEAFF. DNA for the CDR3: TGTGCCAGCAGTTTAAGCAGAGACACTGAAGCTTTCTTT.

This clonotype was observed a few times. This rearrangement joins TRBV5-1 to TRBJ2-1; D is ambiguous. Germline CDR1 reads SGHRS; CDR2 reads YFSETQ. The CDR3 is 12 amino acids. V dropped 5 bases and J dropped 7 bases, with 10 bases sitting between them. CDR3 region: CASRSSENEQFF. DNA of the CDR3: TGCGCCAGCAGGAGTTCTGAAAATGAGCAGTTCTTC.

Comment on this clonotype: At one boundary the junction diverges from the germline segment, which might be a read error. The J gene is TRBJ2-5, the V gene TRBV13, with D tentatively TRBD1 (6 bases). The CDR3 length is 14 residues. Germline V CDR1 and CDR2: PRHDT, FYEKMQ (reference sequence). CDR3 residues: CVSSLGGQQETQYF. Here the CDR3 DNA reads TGTGTCAGCAGCTTAGGAGGACAGCAAGAGACCCAGTACTTC. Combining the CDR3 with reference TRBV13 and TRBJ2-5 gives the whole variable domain AAGVIQSPRHLIKEKRETATLKCYPIPRHDTVYWYQQGPGQDPQFLISFYEKMQSDKGSIPDRFSAQQFSDYHSELNMSSLELGDSALYFCVSSLGGQQETQYFGPGTRLLVL.